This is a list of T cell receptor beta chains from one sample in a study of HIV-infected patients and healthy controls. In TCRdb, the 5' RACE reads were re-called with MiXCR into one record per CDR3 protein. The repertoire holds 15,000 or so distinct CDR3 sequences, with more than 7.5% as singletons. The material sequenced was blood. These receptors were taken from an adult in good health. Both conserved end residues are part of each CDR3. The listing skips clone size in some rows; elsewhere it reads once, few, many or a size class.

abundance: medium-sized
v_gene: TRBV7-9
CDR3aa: CASSDHRTASTDTQYF

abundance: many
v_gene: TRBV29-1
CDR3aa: CSVSGSDTQYF

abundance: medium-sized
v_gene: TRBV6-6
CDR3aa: CASSPTRPGANVLTF

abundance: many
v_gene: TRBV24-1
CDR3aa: CATNKGLAGGADTGELFF

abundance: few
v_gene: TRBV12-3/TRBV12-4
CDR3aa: CASRGDWGEQYF

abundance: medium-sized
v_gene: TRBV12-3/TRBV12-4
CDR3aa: CASSRRGAKTNEKLFF

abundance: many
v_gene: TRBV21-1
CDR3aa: CASSKGARCNYGYTF

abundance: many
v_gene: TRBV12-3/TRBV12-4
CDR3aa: CASSLAGLRARFF

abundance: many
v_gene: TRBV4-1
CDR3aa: CASSQDPGQDYGYTF

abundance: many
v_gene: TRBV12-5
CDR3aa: CASGSRTNTDTEAFF

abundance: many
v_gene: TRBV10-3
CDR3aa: CAIRTADSTQYF

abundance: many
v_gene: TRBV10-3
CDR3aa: CASRQDGVYGYTF

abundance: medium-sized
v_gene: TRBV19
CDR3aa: CASSIDPAGLATDTQYF

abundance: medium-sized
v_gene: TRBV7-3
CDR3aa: CASSLTSLSSTDTQYF

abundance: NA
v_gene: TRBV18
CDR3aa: CASSPIGALKNNEQFF

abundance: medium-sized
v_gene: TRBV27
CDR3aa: CASSPIRRGPGQPQHF

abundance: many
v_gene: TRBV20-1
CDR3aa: CSARDRGTGGLETQYF

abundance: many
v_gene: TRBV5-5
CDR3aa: CASSFDYEQYF

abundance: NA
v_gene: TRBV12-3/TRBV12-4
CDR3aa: CASSLHGAYEQYF

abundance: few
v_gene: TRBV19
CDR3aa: CASSTGWVDNEQFF

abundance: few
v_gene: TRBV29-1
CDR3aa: CSVGSGDAAFF

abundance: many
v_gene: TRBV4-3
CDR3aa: CASSQVRSDTQYF

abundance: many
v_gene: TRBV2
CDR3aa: CASRRGPATNEKLFF

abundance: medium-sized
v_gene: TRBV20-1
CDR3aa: CSASKTTASTDTQYF

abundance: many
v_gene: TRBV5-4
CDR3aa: CASSLTLALTDTQYF

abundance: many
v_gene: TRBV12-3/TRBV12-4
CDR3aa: CASSPYRGEGTEAFF

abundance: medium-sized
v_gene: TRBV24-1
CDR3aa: CATSAGDTGELFF

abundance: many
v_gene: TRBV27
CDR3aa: CASSLAPFGEKLFF

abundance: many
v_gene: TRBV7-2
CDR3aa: CASSLSAYQETQYF

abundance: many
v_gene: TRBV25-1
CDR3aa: CASSEFMAPGREVRGNTIYF

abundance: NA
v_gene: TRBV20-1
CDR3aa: CSARTALSNTDTQYF

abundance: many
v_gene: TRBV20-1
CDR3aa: CSARARTAGTEAFF

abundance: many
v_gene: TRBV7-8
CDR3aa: CASSLTPTGYNEQFF

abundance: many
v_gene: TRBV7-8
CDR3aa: CASSSGTANQPQHF

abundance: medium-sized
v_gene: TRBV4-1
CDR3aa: CASSLGPLRGGTDTQYF

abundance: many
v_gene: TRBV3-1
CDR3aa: CASSPFLQGYGHETQYF

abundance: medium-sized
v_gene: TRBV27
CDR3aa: CASSPDRGGEKLFF

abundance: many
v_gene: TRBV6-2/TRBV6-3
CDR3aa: CASSYQFFAGDSGNEQFF

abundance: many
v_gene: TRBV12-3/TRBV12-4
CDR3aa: CASSLFSLGTGELFF

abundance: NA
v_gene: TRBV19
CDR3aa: CASSEWSGTNYGYTF

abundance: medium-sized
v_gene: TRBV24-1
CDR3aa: CATGPIQVSGANVLTF

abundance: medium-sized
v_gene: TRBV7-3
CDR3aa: CASRQLAEGQEYF

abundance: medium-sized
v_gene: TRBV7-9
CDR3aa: CASSLEILVLPDTQYF

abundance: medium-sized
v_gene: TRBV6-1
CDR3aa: CASSVGPSGSTGELFF

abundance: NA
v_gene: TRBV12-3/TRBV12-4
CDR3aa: CASSPGPTPGEKLFF

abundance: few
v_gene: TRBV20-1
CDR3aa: CSARDNGHPYF

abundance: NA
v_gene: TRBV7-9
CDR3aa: CASSLTGAGTDTQYF

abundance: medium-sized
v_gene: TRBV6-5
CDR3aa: CASSETTGENTEAFF

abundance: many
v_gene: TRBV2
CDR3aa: CASTQNSNQPQHF

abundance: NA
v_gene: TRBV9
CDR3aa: CASSPGWYDTQYF

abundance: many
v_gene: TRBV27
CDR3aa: CASSLSDRGPLHF

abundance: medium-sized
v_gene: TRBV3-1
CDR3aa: CASSQEVLAGGHRGSTDTQYF